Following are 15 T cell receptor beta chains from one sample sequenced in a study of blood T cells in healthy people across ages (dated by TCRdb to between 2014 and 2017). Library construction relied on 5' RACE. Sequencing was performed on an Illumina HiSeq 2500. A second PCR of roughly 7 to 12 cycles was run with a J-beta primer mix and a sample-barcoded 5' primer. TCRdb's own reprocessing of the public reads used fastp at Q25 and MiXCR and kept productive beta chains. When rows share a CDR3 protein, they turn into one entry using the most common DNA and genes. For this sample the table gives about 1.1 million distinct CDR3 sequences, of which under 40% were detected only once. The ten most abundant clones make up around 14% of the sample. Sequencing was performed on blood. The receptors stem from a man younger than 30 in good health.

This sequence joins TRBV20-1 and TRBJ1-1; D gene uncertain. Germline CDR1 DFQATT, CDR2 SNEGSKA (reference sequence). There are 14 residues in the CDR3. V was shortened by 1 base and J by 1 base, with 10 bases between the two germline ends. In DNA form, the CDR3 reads TGCAGTGCTAGAGTCCCGGAGGGGAACACTGAAGCTTTCTTT. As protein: CSARVPEGNTEAFF.

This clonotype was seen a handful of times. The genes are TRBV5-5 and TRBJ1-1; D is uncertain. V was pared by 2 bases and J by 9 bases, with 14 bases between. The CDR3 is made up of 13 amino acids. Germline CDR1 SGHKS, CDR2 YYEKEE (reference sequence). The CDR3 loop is CASSLIRVDKAFF. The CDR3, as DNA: TGTGCCAGCAGCTTAATAAGGGTCGATAAAGCTTTCTTT. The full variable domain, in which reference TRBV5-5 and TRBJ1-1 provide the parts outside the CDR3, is DAGVTQSPTHLIKTRGQQVTLRCSPISGHKSVSWYQQVLGQGPQFIFQYYEKEERGRGNFPDRFSARQFPNYSSELNVNALLLGDSALYLCASSLIRVDKAFFGQGTRLTVV.

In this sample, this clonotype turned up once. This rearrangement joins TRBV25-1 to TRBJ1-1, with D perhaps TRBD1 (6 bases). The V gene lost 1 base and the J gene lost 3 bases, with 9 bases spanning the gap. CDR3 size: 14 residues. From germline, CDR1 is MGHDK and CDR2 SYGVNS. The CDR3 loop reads CASSELGGYTEAFF. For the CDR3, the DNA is TGTGCCAGCAGTGAATTAGGGGGGTACACTGAAGCTTTCTTT.

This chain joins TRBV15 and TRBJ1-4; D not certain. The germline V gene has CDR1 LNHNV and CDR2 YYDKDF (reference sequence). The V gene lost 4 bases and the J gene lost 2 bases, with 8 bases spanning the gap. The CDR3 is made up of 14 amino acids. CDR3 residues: CATSNPDTNEKLFF. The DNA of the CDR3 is TGTGCCACCAGCAACCCCGACACTAATGAAAAACTGTTTTTT. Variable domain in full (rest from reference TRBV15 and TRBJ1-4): DAMVIQNPRYQVTQFGKPVTLSCSQTLNHNVMYWYQQKSSQAPKLLFHYYDKDFNNEADTPDNFQSRRPNTSFCFLDIRSPGLGDTAMYLCATSNPDTNEKLFFGSGTQLSVL.

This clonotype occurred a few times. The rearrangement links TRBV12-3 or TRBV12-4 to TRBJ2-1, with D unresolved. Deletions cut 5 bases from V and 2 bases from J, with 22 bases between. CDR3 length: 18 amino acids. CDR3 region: CASSNPKKAAMAYNEQFF. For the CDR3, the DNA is TGTGCCAGCAGTAACCCAAAGAAGGCAGCCATGGCCTACAATGAGCAGTTCTTC.

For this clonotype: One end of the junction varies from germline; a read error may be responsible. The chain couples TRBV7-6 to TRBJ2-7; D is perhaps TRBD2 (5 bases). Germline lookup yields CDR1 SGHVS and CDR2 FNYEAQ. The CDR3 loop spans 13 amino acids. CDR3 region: CASNLNGLYEQYF. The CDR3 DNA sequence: TGTGCCAGCAACTTAAACGGACTCTACGAGCAGTACTTC.

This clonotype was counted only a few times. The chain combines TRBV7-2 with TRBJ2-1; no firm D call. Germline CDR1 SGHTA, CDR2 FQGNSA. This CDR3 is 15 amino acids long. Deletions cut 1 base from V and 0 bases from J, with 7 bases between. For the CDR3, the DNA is TGTGCCAGCAGCTTAGTGCCGGGCTCCTACAATGAGCAGTTCTTC. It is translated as CASSLVPGSYNEQFF. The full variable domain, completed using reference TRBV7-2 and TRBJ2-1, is GAGVSQSPSNKVTEKGKDVELRCDPISGHTALYWYRQSLGQGLEFLIYFQGNSAPDKSGLPSDRFSAERTGGSVSTLTIQRTQQEDSAVYLCASSLVPGSYNEQFFGPGTRLTVL.

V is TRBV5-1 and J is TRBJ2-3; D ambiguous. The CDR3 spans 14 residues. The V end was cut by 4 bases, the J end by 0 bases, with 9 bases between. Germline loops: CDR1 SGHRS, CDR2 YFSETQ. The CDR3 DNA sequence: TGCGCCAGCAGCCGCAGTACTAGCACAGATACGCAGTATTTT. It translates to CASSRSTSTDTQYF.

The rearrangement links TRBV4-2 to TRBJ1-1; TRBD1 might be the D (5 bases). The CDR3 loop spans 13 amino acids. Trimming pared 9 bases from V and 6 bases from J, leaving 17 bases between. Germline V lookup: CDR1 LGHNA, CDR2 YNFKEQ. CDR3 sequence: CASRGMGSAEAFF. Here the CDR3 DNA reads TGTGCCAGTCGGGGGATGGGGAGCGCTGAAGCTTTCTTT.

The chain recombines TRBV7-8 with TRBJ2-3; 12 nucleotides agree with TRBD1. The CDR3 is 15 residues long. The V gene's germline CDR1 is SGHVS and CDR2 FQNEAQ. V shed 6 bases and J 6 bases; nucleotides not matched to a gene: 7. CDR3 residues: CASSHGTGGSDTQYF. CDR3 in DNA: TGTGCCAGCAGTCACGGGACAGGGGGCTCGGATACGCAGTATTTT.

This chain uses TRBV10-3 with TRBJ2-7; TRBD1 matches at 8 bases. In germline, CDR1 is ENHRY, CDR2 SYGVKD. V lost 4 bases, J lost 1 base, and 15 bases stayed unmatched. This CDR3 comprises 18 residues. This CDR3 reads CAISAPTGVGSGSYEQYF. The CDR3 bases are TGTGCCATCAGTGCGCCGACAGGGGTCGGATCCGGTTCCTACGAGCAGTACTTC.

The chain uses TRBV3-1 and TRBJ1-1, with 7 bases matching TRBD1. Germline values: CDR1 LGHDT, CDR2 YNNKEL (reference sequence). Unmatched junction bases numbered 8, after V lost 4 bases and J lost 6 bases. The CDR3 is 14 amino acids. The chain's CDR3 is CASSRQGGSSEAFF. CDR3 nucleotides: TGTGCCAGCAGCCGACAGGGAGGTTCATCTGAAGCTTTCTTT.

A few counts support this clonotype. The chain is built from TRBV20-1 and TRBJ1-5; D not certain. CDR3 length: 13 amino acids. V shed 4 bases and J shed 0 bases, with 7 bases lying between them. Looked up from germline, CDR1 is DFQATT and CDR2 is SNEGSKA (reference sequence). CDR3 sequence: CSAKKNSNQPQHF. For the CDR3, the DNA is TGCAGTGCTAAGAAAAATAGCAATCAGCCCCAGCATTTT.

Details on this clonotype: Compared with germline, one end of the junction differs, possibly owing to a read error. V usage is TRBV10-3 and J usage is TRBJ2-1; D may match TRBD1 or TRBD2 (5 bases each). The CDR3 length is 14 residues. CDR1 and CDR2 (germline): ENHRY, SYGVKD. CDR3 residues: CAIMGQDSHNEQFF. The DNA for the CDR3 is TGTGCCATCATGGGGCAGGACTCCCACAATGAGCAGTTCTTC.

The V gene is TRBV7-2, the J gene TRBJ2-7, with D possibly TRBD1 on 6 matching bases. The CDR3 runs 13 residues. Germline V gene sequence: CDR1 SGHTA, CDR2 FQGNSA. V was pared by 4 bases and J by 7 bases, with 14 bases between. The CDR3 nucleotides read TGTGCCAGCAGCTCGACCTGGGACAATGAGCAGTACTTC. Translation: CASSSTWDNEQYF.